This T cell receptor (beta chain) was found in a study of control samples from healthy donors and cancer patients. TCRdb keeps only in-frame clones here, not all; method: immunoSEQ multiplex PCR. The table has more than 140,000 clones, approximately 94% seen once. In germline, CDR1 is ENHRY, CDR2 SYGVKD. Trimming took 7 bases from V and 8 from J; bases not matched to a gene: 6. The CDR3 has 13 amino acids. The receptor was isolated from a man aged 35 to 55 in good health. The chain joins TRBV10-3 to TRBJ2-1; the match to TRBD2 covers 9 bases. The sequencing input was blood. CDR3 bases: TGTGCCATCACTAAACGGACTAGCGATGAGCAGTTCTTC. This codes for CAITKRTSDEQFF.